The clone carrying this T cell receptor (beta chain) turned up a few times. What it binds is not known. Amplification targeted TCR beta CDR3 regions from RNA transcripts. TCR CDR3 underwent first-round RT-PCR with the HTBI primer set. TCRdb fed the multiplex PCR reads into MiXCR, producing one record per CDR3 protein. Of around 610,000 distinct CDR3 sequences listed, around 15% are singletons. This CDR3 spans 14 amino acids. Germline V gene lookup returns CDR1 LNHDA and CDR2 SQIVND (reference sequence). The junction had 4 bases not matched to a gene; V was cut back by 3 bases and J by 10 bases. This sample is part of a study of T cells in Graves' hyperthyroidism and ophthalmopathy. Study outcomes and limitations: Ophthalmopathy could be told apart from stable hyperthyroidism with a 13 V-J model.

Sequencing was done on a sample of blood. The origin of this receptor is a woman aged 40 to 50 with Graves' ophthalmopathy. The chain employs TRBV19 and TRBJ1-6; 9 bases are shared with TRBD1. CDR3 coding DNA: TGTGCCAGTAGTATGGGACAGGGCACATCACCCCTCCACTTT. Translation: CASSMGQGTSPLHF.